A selection of T cell receptor beta chains follows, all from one sample in a study of blood T cell repertoires in COVID-19. Libraries were prepared by immunoSEQ multiplex PCR; TCRdb keeps only in-frame clonotypes and omits some of them. The table includes 75,000 to 80,000 clones, approximately 90% detected once. Sequencing was performed on peripheral blood. These receptors were taken from a human donor in a cohort sampled during active COVID-19. Each CDR3 is given with its conserved first and last residue. D genes are given only for firm matches. Expanded clones get a size class; other rows say once, few or many, or leave the size out.

len: 15; v_gene: TRBV10-3; d_gene: NA; abundance: NA; j_gene: TRBJ1-3; CDR3aa: CAISEGRQMGNTIYF; CDR3nt: TGTGCCATCAGTGAAGGCCGACAGATGGGGAACACCATATATTTT
len: 15; v_gene: TRBV7-9; d_gene: NA; abundance: NA; j_gene: TRBJ1-4; CDR3aa: CASRGRRTANEKLFF; CDR3nt: TGTGCCAGCAGGGGCCGAAGGACAGCTAATGAAAAACTGTTTTTT
len: 15; v_gene: TRBV3-1/TRBV3-2; d_gene: NA; abundance: NA; j_gene: TRBJ2-3; CDR3aa: CASSQDLPPPDTQYF; CDR3nt: TGTGCCAGCAGCCAAGACCTCCCCCCCCCAGATACGCAGTATTTT
len: 15; v_gene: TRBV6-2/TRBV6-3; d_gene: TRBD2; abundance: few; j_gene: TRBJ2-7; CDR3aa: CASSDISGGTYEQYF; CDR3nt: TGTGCCAGCAGTGATATTAGCGGGGGTACCTACGAGCAGTACTTC
len: 15; v_gene: TRBV4-1; d_gene: TRBD1; abundance: NA; j_gene: TRBJ2-5; CDR3aa: CASSPSTGGEETQYF; CDR3nt: TGCGCCAGCAGCCCGTCGACAGGGGGCGAGGAGACCCAGTACTTC
len: 17; v_gene: TRBV5-8; d_gene: NA; abundance: NA; j_gene: TRBJ1-4; CDR3aa: CASSRRFPRLGGEKLFF; CDR3nt: TGTGCCAGCAGTCGTCGATTCCCTCGATTGGGAGGTGAAAAACTGTTTTTT
len: 15; v_gene: TRBV19; d_gene: TRBD2; abundance: NA; j_gene: TRBJ2-1; CDR3aa: CASSISSGDYNEQFF; CDR3nt: TGTGCCAGTAGTATTTCTAGCGGGGACTACAATGAGCAGTTCTTC
len: 15; v_gene: TRBV2; d_gene: TRBD1; abundance: NA; j_gene: TRBJ2-6; CDR3aa: CASRGTGYGANVLTF; CDR3nt: TGTGCCAGCAGGGGGACAGGGTACGGGGCCAACGTCCTGACTTTC
len: 15; v_gene: TRBV6-6; d_gene: NA; abundance: once; j_gene: TRBJ1-1; CDR3aa: CASSDGQYMNTEAFF; CDR3nt: TGTGCCAGCAGTGACGGACAGTACATGAACACTGAAGCTTTCTTT
len: 15; v_gene: TRBV6-6; d_gene: TRBD1; abundance: NA; j_gene: TRBJ1-6; CDR3aa: CASSFEGQGVSPLHF; CDR3nt: TGTGCCAGCAGTTTTGAAGGACAGGGAGTTTCACCCCTCCACTTT
len: 15; v_gene: TRBV3-1/TRBV3-2; d_gene: NA; abundance: once; j_gene: TRBJ1-1; CDR3aa: CASSQRGARGAEAFF; CDR3nt: TGTGCCAGCAGCCAACGGGGAGCCAGGGGTGCTGAAGCTTTCTTT
len: 13; v_gene: TRBV5-6; d_gene: NA; abundance: NA; j_gene: TRBJ2-3; CDR3aa: CASSQRLGDTQYF; CDR3nt: TGTGCCAGCAGCCAGCGTCTAGGAGATACGCAGTATTTT
len: 12; v_gene: TRBV5-4; d_gene: NA; abundance: NA; j_gene: TRBJ2-3; CDR3aa: CASSLEGTGLYF; CDR3nt: TGTGCCAGCAGCTTGGAAGGCACCGGGTTGTATTTT
len: 17; v_gene: TRBV6-2/TRBV6-3; d_gene: NA; abundance: NA; j_gene: TRBJ1-5; CDR3aa: CASSPSGGGESNQPQHF; CDR3nt: TGTGCCAGCAGTCCCTCTGGCGGGGGCGAAAGCAATCAGCCCCAGCATTTT
len: 15; v_gene: TRBV4-3; d_gene: NA; abundance: NA; j_gene: TRBJ1-5; CDR3aa: CASSQDLQRNQPQHF; CDR3nt: TGCGCCAGCAGCCAAGATTTGCAGAGGAATCAGCCCCAGCATTTT
len: 12; v_gene: TRBV7-9; d_gene: NA; abundance: NA; j_gene: TRBJ2-3; CDR3aa: CASSPDSSTQYF; CDR3nt: TGTGCCAGCAGCCCAGACTCCAGTACGCAGTATTTT
len: 14; v_gene: TRBV30; d_gene: NA; abundance: few; j_gene: TRBJ2-2; CDR3aa: CAWSRMTAYGELFF; CDR3nt: TGTGCCTGGAGTCGCATGACAGCGTACGGGGAGCTGTTTTTT
len: 16; v_gene: TRBV5-1; d_gene: NA; abundance: NA; j_gene: TRBJ2-6; CDR3aa: CASQRRGGAGANVLTF; CDR3nt: TGCGCCAGCCAGAGAAGAGGGGGTGCTGGGGCCAACGTCCTGACTTTC
len: 12; v_gene: TRBV7-8; d_gene: NA; abundance: NA; j_gene: TRBJ1-4; CDR3aa: CASSGGGEKLFF; CDR3nt: TGTGCCAGCAGCGGGGGAGGTGAAAAACTGTTTTTT
len: 13; v_gene: TRBV7-9; d_gene: NA; abundance: once; j_gene: TRBJ1-2; CDR3aa: CASSLQGSNGYTF; CDR3nt: TGTGCCAGCAGCTTACAGGGAAGTAATGGCTACACCTTC
len: 16; v_gene: TRBV3-1/TRBV3-2; d_gene: TRBD1; abundance: once; j_gene: TRBJ1-4; CDR3aa: CASSQSDRGVNEKLFF; CDR3nt: TGTGCCAGCAGCCAAAGCGACAGGGGCGTTAATGAAAAACTGTTTTTT
len: 15; v_gene: TRBV6-2/TRBV6-3; d_gene: TRBD2; abundance: NA; j_gene: TRBJ2-1; CDR3aa: CASSKRGISYNEQFF; CDR3nt: TGTGCCAGCAGCAAGCGGGGGATCTCCTACAATGAGCAGTTCTTC
len: 15; v_gene: TRBV5-1; d_gene: TRBD2; abundance: NA; j_gene: TRBJ2-5; CDR3aa: CASSGLAGVVETQYF; CDR3nt: TGCGCCAGCAGCGGCTTAGCGGGGGTCGTGGAGACCCAGTACTTC
len: 16; v_gene: TRBV10-3; d_gene: TRBD1; abundance: NA; j_gene: TRBJ1-3; CDR3aa: CAISVDRGSSGNTIYF; CDR3nt: TGTGCCATCAGCGTTGACAGGGGAAGCTCTGGAAACACCATATATTTT